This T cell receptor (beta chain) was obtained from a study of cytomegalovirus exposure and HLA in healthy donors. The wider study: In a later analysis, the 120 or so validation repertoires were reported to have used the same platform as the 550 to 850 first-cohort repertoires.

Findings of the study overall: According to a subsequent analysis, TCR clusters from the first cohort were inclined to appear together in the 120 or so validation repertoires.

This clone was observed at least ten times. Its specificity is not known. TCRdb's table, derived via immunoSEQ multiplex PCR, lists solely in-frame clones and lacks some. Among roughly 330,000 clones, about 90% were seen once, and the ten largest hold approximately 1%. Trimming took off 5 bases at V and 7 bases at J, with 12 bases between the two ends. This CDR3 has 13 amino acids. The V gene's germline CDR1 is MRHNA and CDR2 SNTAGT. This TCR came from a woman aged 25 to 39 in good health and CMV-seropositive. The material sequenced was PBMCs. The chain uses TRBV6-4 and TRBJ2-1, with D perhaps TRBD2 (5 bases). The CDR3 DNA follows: TGTGCCAGCAGTTTCGGGGATTCGAATGAGCAGTTCTTC. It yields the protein CASSFGDSNEQFF.